A single sample gave rise to the 16 T cell receptor beta chains below, sequenced in a study of vaccination and CD4 T cells after COVID-19. Noted treatment: approximately nine-day PBMC culture with coronavirus spike peptide pools or control peptides (ViraFEST assay). Their target antigens are unknown. Cultured CD4+ T cell DNA underwent sequencing with the Oncomine TCR Beta short-read assay. TCRdb re-called the PCR reads through MiXCR, storing one row per CDR3 protein. Of over 15,000 distinct CDR3 sequences detected, 30% to 40% appear once; the ten largest clones hold just under 15%. Sequenced sample: cultured CD4+ T cells from blood. These receptors all come from a human donor with COVID-19.

CDR3 region: CSATGPTLAGGGNTGELFF. CDR3 coding DNA: TGCAGTGCGACCGGCCCTACACTAGCGGGGGGGGGTAACACCGGGGAGCTGTTTTTT. This chain uses TRBV20-1 with TRBJ2-2; 13 positions agree with TRBD2. With 6 bases clipped from V and 2 bases from J, the junction kept 15 bases outside the gene matches. Per the germline V gene, CDR1 is DFQATT and CDR2 is SNEGSKA (reference sequence). This CDR3 has 19 amino acids.

The chain uses TRBV18 and TRBJ1-2, with D perhaps matching TRBD1 (6 bases). The CDR3 is 13 residues long. Deletions cut 6 bases from V and 4 bases from J, with 12 bases between. CDR1 and CDR2 (germline): KGHSH, LQKENI. CDR3 amino acids: CASSQGFAYGYTF. CDR3 coding DNA: TGTGCCAGCTCGCAGGGGTTTGCCTATGGCTACACCTTC.

The genes are TRBV6-2 or TRBV6-3 and TRBJ2-1, with a weak D call TRBD2 (5 bases). Germline CDR1 MNHEY, CDR2 SVGEGT. The length of the CDR3 is 12 residues. The V end lost 3 bases, the J end lost 7 bases, and 7 bases lay between the germline ends. DNA for the CDR3: TGTGCCAGCAGTTATCGAGGGAATGAGCAGTTCTTC. This codes for CASSYRGNEQFF.

The chain links TRBV5-4 to TRBJ2-3, with 9 bases matching TRBD1. Germline-derived CDR1 and CDR2 are SGHNT and YYREEE (reference sequence). There are 17 residues in the CDR3. V was pared by 4 bases and J by 2 bases, with 11 bases of the junction left unmatched. The CDR3 sequence is CASSKGTGGNPTDTQYF. The DNA of the CDR3 is TGTGCCAGCAGCAAAGGAACAGGGGGCAACCCCACAGATACGCAGTATTTT.

This clonotype has more than one count but fewer than ten. The chain has TRBV10-2 and TRBJ1-4, with D possibly matching TRBD1 (6 bases). The CDR3 consists of 14 residues. CDR1 WSHSY and CDR2 SAAADI come from the germline V gene. Trimming took off 5 bases at V and 2 bases at J, with 9 bases between the two ends. The CDR3 region has the DNA TGCGCCAGCAGTTTTCAGGGGACTAATGAAAAACTGTTTTTT. Its protein product is CASSFQGTNEKLFF.

This clonotype was recorded a few times. The chain has TRBV12-3 or TRBV12-4 and TRBJ2-2; D remains ambiguous. Between the trimmed V and J ends, which lost 5 bases and 7 bases, there was a span of 11 bases. The CDR3 spans 13 residues. CDR3 DNA: TGTGCCAGCAGTCTACTGTATGTCGGGGAGCTGTTTTTT. As protein: CASSLLYVGELFF.

This clonotype showed up just a few times. The gene calls are TRBV6-4 and TRBJ2-2, with D perhaps matching TRBD1 (5 bases). Between the trimmed V and J ends, which lost 0 bases and 2 bases, there was a span of 10 bases. CDR1 is MRHNA and CDR2 is SNTAGT in the germline V gene. The CDR3 runs to 16 residues. CDR3 sequence: CASSDSPGINTGELFF. CDR3 DNA sequence: TGTGCCAGCAGTGACTCTCCAGGGATTAACACCGGGGAGCTGTTTTTT.

The gene calls are TRBV6-5 and TRBJ2-5, with D possibly TRBD1 on 6 matching bases. The CDR3 runs 13 residues. The germline gives CDR1 MNHEY, CDR2 SVGAGI. Trimming left V 2 bases short and J 5 bases short, with 9 bases between. CDR3 bases: TGTGCCAGCAGTTACACGGGACACGAGACCCAGTACTTC. This codes for CASSYTGHETQYF.

This chain connects TRBV12-5 to TRBJ1-1, with 9 bases that match TRBD1. The CDR3 spans 16 residues. V gave up 6 bases and J gave up 2 bases; unmatched junction bases: 10. CDR1 and CDR2 from the germline V gene are LGHNT and FRNRAP. The CDR3 bases are TGTGCTAGTGGCCACGGGACAGGGAGAGAAAACACTGAAGCTTTCTTT. It specifies CASGHGTGRENTEAFF. The variable domain in full, with the rest retrieved from reference TRBV12-5 and TRBJ1-1, is DARVTQTPRHKVTEMGQEVTMRCQPILGHNTVFWYRQTMMQGLELLAYFRNRAPLDDSGMPKDRFSAEMPDATLATLKIQPSEPRDSAVYFCASGHGTGRENTEAFFGQGTRLTVV.

This clonotype was recorded a few times. The V call is TRBV12-3 or TRBV12-4, the J call TRBJ2-2; a possible D gene is TRBD1 (6 bases). V lost 4 bases, J lost 5 bases, and 8 bases lay in between. This CDR3 is 13 amino acids long. CDR3 sequence (DNA): TGTGCCAGCAGTTGGACAGCAACCGGGGAGCTGTTTTTT. Residues: CASSWTATGELFF.

The chain couples TRBV19 to TRBJ1-6; D unclear. The ends were cut back, 9 bases at V and 9 bases at J, with 12 bases in the middle. Germline-derived CDR1 and CDR2 are LNHDA and SQIVND (reference sequence). The CDR3 is made up of 12 amino acids. CDR3 nucleotides: TGTGCCAGAAGGGCCAAAGGTTCACCCCTCCACTTT. This translates into CARRAKGSPLHF.

The V call is TRBV12-3 or TRBV12-4, the J call TRBJ1-1; 7 nucleotides line up with TRBD1. J lost 5 bases, V lost 5 bases, and 11 bases had no gene match. The CDR3 is made up of 15 amino acids. The CDR3: CASSPEQGTRTEAFF. CDR3 in DNA: TGTGCCAGCAGTCCAGAACAGGGGACGCGGACTGAAGCTTTCTTT.

The V call is TRBV28, the J call TRBJ2-1, with D possibly TRBD1 on 6 matching bases. The CDR3 covers 15 residues. Per the germline V gene, CDR1 is MDHEN and CDR2 is SYDVKM. V lost 6 bases, J lost 7 bases, and 19 bases lay in between. CDR3 sequence reads: CASRKQGTSRNEQFF. CDR3 nucleotides: TGTGCCAGCAGAAAACAGGGTACTTCTCGGAATGAGCAGTTCTTC.

This clonotype was seen only a few times. The rearrangement links TRBV6-1 to TRBJ1-6; D may be TRBD1 (6 bases). Trimming removed 5 bases from V and 4 bases from J, with 21 bases in between. The germline V gene encodes CDR1 MNHNS and CDR2 SASEGT. The CDR3 totals 18 residues. CDR3 protein: CASSRITHVGQYNSPLHF. Written as DNA, the CDR3 is TGTGCCAGCAGTCGCATAACTCATGTGGGACAATATAATTCACCCCTCCACTTT.

This clonotype was seen a few times. The rearrangement joins TRBV6-5 to TRBJ1-2, with 7 bases matching TRBD1. Germline CDR1 reads MNHEY; CDR2 reads SVGAGI. J gave up 0 bases and V 4 bases, and 5 bases lay outside the gene matches. There are 15 residues in the CDR3. CDR3 nucleotide sequence: TGTGCCAGCAGTTCACAGGGGAAGGCTAACTATGGCTACACCTTC. Translation gives CASSSQGKANYGYTF.

CDR3 residues: CASSQLRGSETQYF. CDR3 in DNA: TGTGCCAGCAGCCAATTGCGGGGGTCGGAGACCCAGTACTTC. The genes are TRBV16 and TRBJ2-5; 7 bases line up with TRBD2. This CDR3 contains 14 residues. Looked up from germline, CDR1 is KGHSY and CDR2 is FQNENV. The ends lost 1 base at V and 5 bases at J; junction bases unmatched: 4.